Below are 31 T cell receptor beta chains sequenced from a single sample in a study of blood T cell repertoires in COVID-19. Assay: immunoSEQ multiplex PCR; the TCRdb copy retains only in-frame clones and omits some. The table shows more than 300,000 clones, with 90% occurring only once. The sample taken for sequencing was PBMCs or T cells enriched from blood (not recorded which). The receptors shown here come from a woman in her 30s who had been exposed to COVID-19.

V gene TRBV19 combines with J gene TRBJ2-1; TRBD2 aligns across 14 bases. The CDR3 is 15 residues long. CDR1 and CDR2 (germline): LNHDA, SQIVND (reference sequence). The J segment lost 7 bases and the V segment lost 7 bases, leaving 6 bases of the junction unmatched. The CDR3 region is CASTGLAGAWNEQFF. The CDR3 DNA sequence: TGTGCCAGTACGGGACTAGCGGGGGCTTGGAATGAGCAGTTCTTC. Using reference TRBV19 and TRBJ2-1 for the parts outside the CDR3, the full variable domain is DGGITQSPKYLFRKEGQNVTLSCEQNLNHDAMYWYRQDPGQGLRLIYYSQIVNDFQKGDIAEGYSVSREKKESFPLTVTSAQKNPTAFYLCASTGLAGAWNEQFFGPGTRLTVL.

CDR3 nucleotide sequence: TGTGCCAGCAGCTTAACCGCGGCGGCCAGCTTCTATGGCTACACCTTC. Protein product: CASSLTAAASFYGYTF. The genes are TRBV7-9 and TRBJ1-2, with unresolved D. Per the germline V gene, CDR1 is SEHNR and CDR2 is FQNEAQ (reference sequence). V was pared by 2 bases and J by 4 bases, with 17 bases between. The CDR3 has 16 residues.

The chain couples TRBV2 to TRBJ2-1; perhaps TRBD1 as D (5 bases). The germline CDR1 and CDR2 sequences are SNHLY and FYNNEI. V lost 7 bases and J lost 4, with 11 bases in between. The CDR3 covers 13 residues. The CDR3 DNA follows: TGTGCCAGCACCGGAAGGGGTTACAATGAGCAGTTCTTC. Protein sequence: CASTGRGYNEQFF.

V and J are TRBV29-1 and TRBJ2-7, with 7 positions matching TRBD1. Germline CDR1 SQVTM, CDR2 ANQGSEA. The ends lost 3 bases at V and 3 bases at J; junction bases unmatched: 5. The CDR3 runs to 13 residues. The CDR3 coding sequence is TGCAGCGTTGAGGTCCGGACAGGCTACGAGCAGTACTTC. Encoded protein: CSVEVRTGYEQYF.

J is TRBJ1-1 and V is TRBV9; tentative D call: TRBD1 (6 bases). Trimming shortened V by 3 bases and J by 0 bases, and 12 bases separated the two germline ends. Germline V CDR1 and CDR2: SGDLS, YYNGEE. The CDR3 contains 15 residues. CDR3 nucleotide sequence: TGTGCCAGCAGCGGGGGCTGGGACATGAACACTGAAGCTTTCTTT. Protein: CASSGGWDMNTEAFF.

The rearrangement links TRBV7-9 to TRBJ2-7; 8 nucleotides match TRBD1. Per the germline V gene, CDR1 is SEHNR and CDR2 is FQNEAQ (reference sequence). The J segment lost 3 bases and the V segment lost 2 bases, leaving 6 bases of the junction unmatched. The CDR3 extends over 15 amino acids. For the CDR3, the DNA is TGTGCCAGCAGCTTAAATGCAGGGGGCGGCTACGAGCAGTACTTC. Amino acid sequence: CASSLNAGGGYEQYF.

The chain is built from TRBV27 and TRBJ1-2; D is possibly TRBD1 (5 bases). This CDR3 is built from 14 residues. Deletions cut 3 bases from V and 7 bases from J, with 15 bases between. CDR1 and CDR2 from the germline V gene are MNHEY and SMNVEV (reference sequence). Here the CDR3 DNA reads TGTGCCAGCAGTTTGGGAGGGGTGATGTCTGGCTACACCTTC. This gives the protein CASSLGGVMSGYTF.

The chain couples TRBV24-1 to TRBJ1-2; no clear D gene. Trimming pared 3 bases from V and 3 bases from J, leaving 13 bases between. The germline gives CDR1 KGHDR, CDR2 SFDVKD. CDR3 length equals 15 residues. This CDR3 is CATSDPGGGHYGYTF. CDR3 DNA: TGTGCCACCAGTGATCCCGGCGGCGGCCACTATGGCTACACCTTC.

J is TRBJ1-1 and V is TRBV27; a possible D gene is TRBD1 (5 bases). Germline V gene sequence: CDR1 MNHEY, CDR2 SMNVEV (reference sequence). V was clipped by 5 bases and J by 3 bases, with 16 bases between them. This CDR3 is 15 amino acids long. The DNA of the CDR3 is TGTGCCAGCAGTGTCCAGGGAACTGGGGACACTGAAGCTTTCTTT. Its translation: CASSVQGTGDTEAFF.

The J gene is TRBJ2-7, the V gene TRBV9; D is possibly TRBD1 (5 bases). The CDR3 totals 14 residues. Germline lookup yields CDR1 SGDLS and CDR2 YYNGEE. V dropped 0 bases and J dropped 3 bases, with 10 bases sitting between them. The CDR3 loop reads CASSVDGAVYEQYF. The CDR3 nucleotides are TGTGCCAGCAGCGTAGATGGGGCAGTCTACGAGCAGTACTTC.

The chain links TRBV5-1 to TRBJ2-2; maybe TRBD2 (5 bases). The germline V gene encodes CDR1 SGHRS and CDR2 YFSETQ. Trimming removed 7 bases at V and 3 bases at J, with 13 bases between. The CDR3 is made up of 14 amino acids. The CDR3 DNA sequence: TGCGCCAGCCAAGGAGGTAGTCACACCGGGGAGCTGTTTTTT. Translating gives CASQGGSHTGELFF.

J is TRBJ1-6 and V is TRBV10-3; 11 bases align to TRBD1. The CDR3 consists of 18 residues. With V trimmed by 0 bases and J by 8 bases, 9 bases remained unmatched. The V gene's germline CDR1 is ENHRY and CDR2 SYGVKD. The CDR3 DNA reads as TGTGCCATCAGTGAGTCAAGAGGTAGGGGACAGGGGGATTCACCCCTCCACTTT. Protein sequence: CAISESRGRGQGDSPLHF.

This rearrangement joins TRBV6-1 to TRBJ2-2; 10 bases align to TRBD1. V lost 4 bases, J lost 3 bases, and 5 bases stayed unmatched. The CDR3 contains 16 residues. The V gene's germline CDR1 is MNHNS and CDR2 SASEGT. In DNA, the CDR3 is TGTGCCAGCAGTGCCAGACAGGGGGCCTACACCGGGGAGCTGTTTTTT. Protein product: CASSARQGAYTGELFF.

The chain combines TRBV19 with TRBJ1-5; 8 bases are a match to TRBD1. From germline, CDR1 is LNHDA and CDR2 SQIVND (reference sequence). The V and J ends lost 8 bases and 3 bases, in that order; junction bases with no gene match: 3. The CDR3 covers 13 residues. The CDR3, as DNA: TGTGCCAGTGGACAGGGTCTCAATCAGCCCCAGCATTTT. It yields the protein CASGQGLNQPQHF.

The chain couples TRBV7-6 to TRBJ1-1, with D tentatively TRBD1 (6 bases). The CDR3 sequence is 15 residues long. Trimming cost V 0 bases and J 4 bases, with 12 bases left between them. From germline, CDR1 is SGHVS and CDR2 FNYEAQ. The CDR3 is CASSLAAGAGTEAFF. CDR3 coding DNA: TGTGCCAGCAGCTTAGCGGCGGGGGCCGGCACTGAAGCTTTCTTT.

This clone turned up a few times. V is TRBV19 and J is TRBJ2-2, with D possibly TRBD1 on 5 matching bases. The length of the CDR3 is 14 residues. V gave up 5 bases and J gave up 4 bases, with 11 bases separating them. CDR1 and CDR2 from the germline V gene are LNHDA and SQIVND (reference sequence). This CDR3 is CASSAGPSTGELFF. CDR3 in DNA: TGTGCCAGTAGTGCAGGGCCCAGCACCGGGGAGCTGTTTTTT.

The CDR3 loop reads CAISEPQGGLYEQYF. DNA of the CDR3: TGTGCCATCAGTGAGCCTCAGGGTGGCCTCTACGAGCAGTACTTC. This chain joins TRBV10-3 and TRBJ2-7; D perhaps matches TRBD1 (5 bases). The CDR3 contains 15 residues. Germline CDR1 is ENHRY and CDR2 is SYGVKD. V lost 2 bases and J 3 bases, leaving 14 bases between the germline ends.

The CDR3, as DNA: TGTGCCAGCAGCTTTCGTCAGAACTATGGCTACACCTTC. Translation gives CASSFRQNYGYTF. J is TRBJ1-2 and V is TRBV13; D is unclear. V shed 3 bases and J shed 2 bases, with 7 bases lying between them. The CDR3 runs to 13 residues. Germline V gene sequence: CDR1 PRHDT, CDR2 FYEKMQ (reference sequence).

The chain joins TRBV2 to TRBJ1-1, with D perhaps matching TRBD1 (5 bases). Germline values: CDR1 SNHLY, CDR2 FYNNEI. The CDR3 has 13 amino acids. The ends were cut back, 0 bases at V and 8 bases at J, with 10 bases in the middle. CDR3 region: CASSEAWRGEAFF. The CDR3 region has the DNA TGTGCCAGCAGTGAAGCCTGGAGGGGAGAAGCTTTCTTT.

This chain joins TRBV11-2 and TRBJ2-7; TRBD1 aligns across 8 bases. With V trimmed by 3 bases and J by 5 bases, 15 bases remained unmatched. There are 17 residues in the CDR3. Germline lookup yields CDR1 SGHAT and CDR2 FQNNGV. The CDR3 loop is CASSLTPGQGAINEQYF. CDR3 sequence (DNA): TGTGCCAGCAGCTTGACCCCTGGGCAGGGGGCTATCAACGAGCAGTACTTC.

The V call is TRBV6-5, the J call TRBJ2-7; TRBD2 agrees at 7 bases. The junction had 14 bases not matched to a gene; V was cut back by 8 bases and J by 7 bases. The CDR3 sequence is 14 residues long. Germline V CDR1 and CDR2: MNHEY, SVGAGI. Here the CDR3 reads CASSQTGGLGEQYF. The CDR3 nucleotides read TGTGCCAGCTCTCAGACGGGGGGACTCGGGGAGCAGTACTTC.

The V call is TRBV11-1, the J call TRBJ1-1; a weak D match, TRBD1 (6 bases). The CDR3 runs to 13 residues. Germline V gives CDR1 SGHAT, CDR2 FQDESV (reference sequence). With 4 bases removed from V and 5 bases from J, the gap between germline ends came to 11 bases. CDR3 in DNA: TGTGCCAGCAGCTCACAGAGGGGGACTGAAGCTTTCTTT. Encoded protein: CASSSQRGTEAFF.

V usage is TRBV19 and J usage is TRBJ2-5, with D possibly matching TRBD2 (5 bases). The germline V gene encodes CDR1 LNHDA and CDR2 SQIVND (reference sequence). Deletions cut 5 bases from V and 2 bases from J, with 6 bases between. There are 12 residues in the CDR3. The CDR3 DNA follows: TGTGCCAGTAGTTCGGGGCAAGAGACCCAGTACTTC. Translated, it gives CASSSGQETQYF.

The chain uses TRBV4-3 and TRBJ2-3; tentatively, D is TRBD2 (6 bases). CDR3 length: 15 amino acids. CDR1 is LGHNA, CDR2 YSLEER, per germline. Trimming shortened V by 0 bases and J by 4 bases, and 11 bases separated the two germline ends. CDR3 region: CASSQDHGGADTQYF. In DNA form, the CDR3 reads TGCGCCAGCAGCCAAGATCATGGCGGGGCAGATACGCAGTATTTT.

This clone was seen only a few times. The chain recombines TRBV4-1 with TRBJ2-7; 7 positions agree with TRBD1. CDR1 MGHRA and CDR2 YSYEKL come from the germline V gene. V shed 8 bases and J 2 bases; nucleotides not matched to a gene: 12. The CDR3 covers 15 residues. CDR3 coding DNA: TGCGCCAGCTCCGTCCGGGACAGTCAACCCTACGAGCAGTACTTC. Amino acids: CASSVRDSQPYEQYF.

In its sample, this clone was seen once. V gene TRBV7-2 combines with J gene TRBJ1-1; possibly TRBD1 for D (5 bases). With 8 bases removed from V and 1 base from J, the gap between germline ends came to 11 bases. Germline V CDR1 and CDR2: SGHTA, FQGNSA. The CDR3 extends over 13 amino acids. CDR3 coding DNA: TGTGCCAGCGGGGGGGATTGGAACACTGAAGCTTTCTTT. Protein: CASGGDWNTEAFF. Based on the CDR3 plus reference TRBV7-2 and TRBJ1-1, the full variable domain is GAGVSQSPSNKVTEKGKDVELRCDPISGHTALYWYRQSLGQGLEFLIYFQGNSAPDKSGLPSDRFSAERTGGSVSTLTIQRTQQEDSAVYLCASGGDWNTEAFFGQGTRLTVV.

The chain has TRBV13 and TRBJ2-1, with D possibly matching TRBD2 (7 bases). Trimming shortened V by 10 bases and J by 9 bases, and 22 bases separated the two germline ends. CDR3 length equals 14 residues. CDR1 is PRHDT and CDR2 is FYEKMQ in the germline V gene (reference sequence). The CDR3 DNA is TGTGCCACCCGTAAGGGGGGGAGAAGTCGTGAGCAGTTCTTC. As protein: CATRKGGRSREQFF.

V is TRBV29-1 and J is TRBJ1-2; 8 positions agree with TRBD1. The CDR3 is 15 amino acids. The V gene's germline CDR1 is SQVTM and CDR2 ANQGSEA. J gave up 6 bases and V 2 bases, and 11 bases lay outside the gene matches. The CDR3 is CSVESFQGALNGYTF. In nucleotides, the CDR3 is TGCAGCGTTGAATCGTTTCAGGGGGCGCTTAATGGCTACACCTTC.

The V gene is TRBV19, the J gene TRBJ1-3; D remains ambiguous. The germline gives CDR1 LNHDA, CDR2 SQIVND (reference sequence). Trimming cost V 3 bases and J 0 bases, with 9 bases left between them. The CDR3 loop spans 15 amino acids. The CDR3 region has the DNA TGTGCCAGTAGTATTAGAACTGTCTCTGGAAACACCATATATTTT. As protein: CASSIRTVSGNTIYF.

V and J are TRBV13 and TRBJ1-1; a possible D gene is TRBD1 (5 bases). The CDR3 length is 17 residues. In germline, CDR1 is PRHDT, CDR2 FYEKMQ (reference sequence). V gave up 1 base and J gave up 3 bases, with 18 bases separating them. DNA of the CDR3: TGTGCCAGCAGCTTAGCCCAGGGTGGGATTTTGGACACTGAAGCTTTCTTT. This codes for CASSLAQGGILDTEAFF.

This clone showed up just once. The CDR3 spells CASRQRGQGRGNEKLFF. The DNA for the CDR3 is TGCGCCAGCAGGCAACGGGGACAGGGGAGGGGTAATGAAAAACTGTTTTTT. This sequence joins TRBV10-1 and TRBJ1-4; 10 bases agree with TRBD1. Trimming removed 6 bases from V and 4 bases from J; junction bases left unmatched: 11. The CDR3 runs to 17 residues. The germline V gene encodes CDR1 WNHNN and CDR2 SYGVQD (reference sequence).